This TCR beta chain was recorded in a study of T cells in women clearing cervical HPV infection. This CDR3 contains 15 residues. With 6 bases clipped from V and 4 bases from J, the junction kept 10 bases outside the gene matches. The germline V gene has CDR1 KGHSH and CDR2 LQKENI. Sequencing used immunoSEQ multiplex PCR; TCRdb keeps in-frame clones, though not all of them. Listed are 40,000 to 55,000 clones; about 0.94% falls within the top ten. Worth noting for this clone: With the read ending 3 residues before the CDR3 end, the germline J gene is used to fill in that end.

The J gene is TRBJ2-7, the V gene TRBV18; TRBD1 aligns across 9 bases. The specimen sequenced was blood buffy coat. The TCR was taken from a woman between 18 and 70 years old with a cervical HPV16 infection that either progressed to CIN3+ or cleared (not recorded which). CDR3 sequence: CASSHSGTGQYEQYF. Incomplete CDR3 DNA: TGTGCCAGCTCCCATTCCGGGACAGGGCAATACGAG.